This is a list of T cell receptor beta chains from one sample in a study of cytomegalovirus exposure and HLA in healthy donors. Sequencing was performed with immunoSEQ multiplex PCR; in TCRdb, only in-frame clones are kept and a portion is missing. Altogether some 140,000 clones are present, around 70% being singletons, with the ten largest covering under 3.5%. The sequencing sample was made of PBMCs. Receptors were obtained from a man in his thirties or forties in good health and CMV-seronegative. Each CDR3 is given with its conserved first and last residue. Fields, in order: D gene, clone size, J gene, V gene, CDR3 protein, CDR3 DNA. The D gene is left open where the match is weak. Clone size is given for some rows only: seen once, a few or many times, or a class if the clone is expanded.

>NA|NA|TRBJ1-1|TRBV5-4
CASSLDIQERMNTEAFF
TGTGCCAGCAGCTTGGATATACAGGAGAGAATGAACACTGAAGCTTTCTTT
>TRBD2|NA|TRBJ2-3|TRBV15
CATSRDSAGGTDTQYF
TGTGCCACCAGCAGAGACTCTGCGGGAGGCACAGATACGCAGTATTTT
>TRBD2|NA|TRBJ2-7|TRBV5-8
CASKREGSYEQYF
TGTGCCAGCAAGCGGGAGGGCTCCTACGAGCAGTACTTC
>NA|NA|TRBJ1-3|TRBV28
CASSLLVGGSGNTIYF
TGTGCCAGCAGTTTATTAGTCGGCGGGTCTGGAAACACCATATATTTT
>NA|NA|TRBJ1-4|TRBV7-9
CASSLDSRKREKLFF
TGTGCCAGCAGCTTAGACTCCCGGAAGCGTGAAAAACTGTTTTTT
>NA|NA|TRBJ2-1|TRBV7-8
CASTILGSSYNEQFF
TGTGCCAGCACAATCTTGGGGAGCTCCTACAATGAGCAGTTCTTC
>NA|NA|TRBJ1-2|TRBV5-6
CASSADRINYGYTF
TGTGCCAGCAGCGCCGACAGGATTAACTATGGCTACACCTTC
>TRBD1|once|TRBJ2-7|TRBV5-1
CASSSGTGPYEQYF
TGCGCCAGCAGCTCCGGGACAGGGCCCTACGAGCAGTACTTC
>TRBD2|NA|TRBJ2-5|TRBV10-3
CAISGTSGGPYQETQYF
TGTGCCATCAGTGGTACTAGCGGGGGCCCGTACCAAGAGACCCAGTACTTC
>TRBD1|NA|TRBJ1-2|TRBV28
CASSPPTGYYGYTF
TGTGCCAGCAGCCCACCGACAGGGTACTATGGCTACACCTTC
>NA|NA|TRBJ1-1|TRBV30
CAWGTNTEAFF
TGTGCCTGGGGCACGAACACTGAAGCTTTCTTT
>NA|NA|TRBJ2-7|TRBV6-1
CASSAGRLYEQYF
TGTGCCAGCAGTGCCGGGAGACTCTACGAGCAGTACTTC
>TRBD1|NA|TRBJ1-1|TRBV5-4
CASSWTPGTDTEAFF
TGTGCCAGCAGCTGGACCCCCGGGACAGACACTGAAGCTTTCTTT
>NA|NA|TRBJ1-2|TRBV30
CAWNWEAGYTF
TGTGCCTGGAATTGGGAGGCCGGCTACACCTTC
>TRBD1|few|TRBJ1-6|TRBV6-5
CASSYSRQGDSPLHF
TGTGCCAGCAGTTACTCAAGACAGGGGGATTCACCCCTCCACTTT
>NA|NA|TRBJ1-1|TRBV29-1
CSVSTPNTEAFF
TGCAGCGTTTCAACACCTAACACTGAAGCTTTCTTT
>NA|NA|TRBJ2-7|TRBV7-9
CASSAQAPLLSYEQYF
TGTGCCAGCAGCGCCCAAGCACCACTATTATCCTACGAGCAGTACTTC